The present T cell receptor beta chain was sequenced within a study of T cell responses to AZD1222 COVID-19 vaccine. Study-wide points: Across spike, vaccine-associated CD4 TCRs were found, dominant at 160-218 and 743-854.

Profiling relied on immunoSEQ multiplex PCR, and the TCRdb table lists in-frame clones only, not all of them. This table has roughly 130,000 clones, 80% to 90% appearing once. Comments on this clone: The antigen is undetermined.

The CDR3 is 10 amino acids. V lost 6 bases, J lost 9 bases, and 9 bases lay in between. CDR1 and CDR2 from the germline V gene are SNHLY and FYNNEI. The sequence derives from an adult in good health. Source: peripheral blood, taken on day 0 of AZD1222 vaccination. The rearrangement uses TRBV2 and TRBJ2-7; D is ambiguous. The CDR3 nucleotides read TGTGCCAGCAGCCGGGTTGTGCAGTACTTC. As protein: CASSRVVQYF. Complete variable domain (other parts from reference TRBV2 and TRBJ2-7): EPEVTQTPSHQVTQMGQEVILRCVPISNHLYFYWYRQILGQKVEFLVSFYNNEISEKSEIFDDQFSVERPDGSNFTLKIRSTKLEDSAMYFCASSRVVQYFGPGTRLTVT.